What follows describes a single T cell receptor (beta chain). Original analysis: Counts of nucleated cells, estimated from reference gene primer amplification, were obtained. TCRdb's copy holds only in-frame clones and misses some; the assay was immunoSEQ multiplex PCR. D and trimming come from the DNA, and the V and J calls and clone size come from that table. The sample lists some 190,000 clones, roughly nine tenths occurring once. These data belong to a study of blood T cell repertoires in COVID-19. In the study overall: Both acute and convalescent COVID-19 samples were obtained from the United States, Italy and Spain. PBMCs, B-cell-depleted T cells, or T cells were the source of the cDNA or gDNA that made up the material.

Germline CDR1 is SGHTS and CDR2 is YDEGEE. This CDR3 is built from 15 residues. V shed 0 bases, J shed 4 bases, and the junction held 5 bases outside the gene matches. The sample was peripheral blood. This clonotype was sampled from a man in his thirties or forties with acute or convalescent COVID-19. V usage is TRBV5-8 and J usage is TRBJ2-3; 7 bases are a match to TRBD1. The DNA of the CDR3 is TGTGCCAGCAGCTTGGAGGGGGCAGGGGCAGATACGCAGTATTTT. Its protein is CASSLEGAGADTQYF.